Following are 26 T cell receptor beta chains from one sample sequenced in a study of Graves' ophthalmopathy and Graves' hyperthyroidism. CDR3 regions of TCR beta were amplified from RNA transcripts. First-round RT-PCR employed HTBI primers, with a second-round multiplex PCR after it. A single record per CDR3 protein comes from TCRdb applying MiXCR to the multiplex PCR reads. The sample records over 45,000 distinct CDR3 sequences, 50% being singletons. Sample: peripheral blood. The receptor set was obtained from an adult man with Graves' ophthalmopathy.

V gene TRBV2 combines with J gene TRBJ2-1; 9 bases map to TRBD1. Germline CDR1 is SNHLY and CDR2 is FYNNEI. V shed 6 bases, J shed 5 bases, and the junction held 8 bases outside the gene matches. The CDR3 has 15 amino acids. The CDR3, as DNA: TGTGCCAGCAGCACCGGGACAGGGAGTAACAATGAGCAGTTCTTC. It is translated as CASSTGTGSNNEQFF.

Concerning this clonotype: The missing conserved phenylalanine or tryptophan at the end of this CDR3 makes a read error likely. V is TRBV5-8 and J is TRBJ1-5, with D tentatively TRBD1 (6 bases). V was cut by 3 bases and J by 6 bases, with 13 bases left in between. Germline V gene sequence: CDR1 SGHTS, CDR2 YDEGEE. This CDR3 has 14 residues. CDR3 residues: CASSSVDSSQPQHS. Here the CDR3 DNA reads TGTGCCAGCAGCTCGGTGGACAGCTCTCAGCCCCAGCATTCT.

The chain couples TRBV7-9 to TRBJ2-1, with 8 bases that match TRBD2. The germline gives CDR1 SEHNR, CDR2 FQNEAQ (reference sequence). This CDR3 spans 13 amino acids. The V gene end was trimmed by 6 bases and the J gene end by 7 bases; junction bases not matched to a gene: 5. The CDR3, as DNA: TGTGCCAGCAGGATTGGGACTAGTAATGAGCAGTTCTTC. Translation: CASRIGTSNEQFF.

V and J are TRBV7-9 and TRBJ1-2; 9 bases are shared with TRBD1. Losses at the gene ends were 6 bases for V and 1 base for J; bases not matched to a gene: 6. The germline CDR1 and CDR2 sequences are SEHNR and FQNEAQ (reference sequence). CDR3 length equals 15 residues. CDR3 in DNA: TGTGCCAGCAGGCCAGGGACAGGGAATAACTATGGCTACACCTTC. Its translation is CASRPGTGNNYGYTF. The entire variable domain, with the rest obtained from reference TRBV7-9 and TRBJ1-2, is as follows: DTGVSQNPRHKITKRGQNVTFRCDPISEHNRLYWYRQTLGQGPEFLTYFQNEAQLEKSRLLSDRFSAERPKGSFSTLEIQRTEQGDSAMYLCASRPGTGNNYGYTFGSGTRLTVV.

This clonotype showed up just a few times. This may stem from a read error, because a much larger clone lies one nucleotide away. The CDR3 sequence is CASSLGKVTEAFF. The DNA of the CDR3 is TGTGCCAGCAGTTTAGGCAAGGTAACTGAAGCTTTCTTT. V and J are TRBV11-2 and TRBJ1-1, with D unclear. CDR1 and CDR2 (germline): SGHAT, FQNNGV. CDR3 length equals 13 residues. The full variable domain, completed using reference TRBV11-2 and TRBJ1-1, is EAGVAQSPRYKIIEKRQSVAFWCNPISGHATLYWYQQILGQGPKLLIQFQNNGVVDDSQLPKDRFSAERLKGVDSTLKIQPAKLEDSAVYLCASSLGKVTEAFFGQGTRLTVV.

The chain uses TRBV15 and TRBJ1-5; 8 bases agree with TRBD1. With 3 bases clipped from V and 6 bases from J, the junction kept 10 bases outside the gene matches. The CDR3 length is 16 residues. Germline-derived CDR1 and CDR2 are LNHNV and YYDKDF (reference sequence). This CDR3 is CATSSPGQAPSQPQHF. As DNA, the CDR3 is TGTGCCACCAGCAGTCCGGGACAGGCGCCTAGTCAGCCCCAGCATTTT.

CDR3 loop: CASSVARVREDTQYF. The CDR3 nucleotides are TGTGCCAGCAGCGTAGCGAGAGTACGCGAAGATACGCAGTATTTT. The V call is TRBV9, the J call TRBJ2-3; unclear D gene. Trimming stripped 0 bases from V and 5 bases from J, with 13 bases between. In germline, CDR1 is SGDLS, CDR2 YYNGEE. This CDR3 is 15 amino acids long.

Note on this clonotype: Being one base from a much bigger clone, this may be a read error. The conserved final phenylalanine or tryptophan is absent from the CDR3, which likely points to a read error. V gene TRBV6-5 combines with J gene TRBJ1-1; 10 nucleotides line up with TRBD1. The CDR3 sequence is 17 residues long. V was clipped by 5 bases and J by 0 bases; unmatched bases: 9. CDR1 MNHEY and CDR2 SVGAGI come from the germline V gene. The CDR3 DNA is TGTGCCAGCAGTCCTGGGACAGGGGATTTCATGAACACTGAAGCTTTCTTG. This codes for CASSPGTGDFMNTEAFL.

This chain links TRBV7-8 with TRBJ2-7; 7 positions agree with TRBD1. From germline, CDR1 is SGHVS and CDR2 FQNEAQ. V shed 8 bases, J shed 5 bases, and the junction held 12 bases outside the gene matches. The CDR3 runs 14 residues. This CDR3 is CASDDQQGINEQYF. In DNA form, the CDR3 reads TGTGCCAGCGACGACCAACAGGGGATCAACGAGCAGTACTTC.

The table lists this clonotype with many counts. V gene TRBV28 combines with J gene TRBJ1-2, with a weak D call TRBD1 (5 bases). The CDR3 has 13 residues. Germline lookup yields CDR1 MDHEN and CDR2 SYDVKM. Trimming removed 3 bases at V and 4 bases at J, with 9 bases between. The CDR3 sequence: CASSLGQAYGYTF. The CDR3 DNA is TGTGCCAGCAGTTTGGGGCAGGCCTATGGCTACACCTTC.

This chain connects TRBV20-1 to TRBJ1-1, with D hard to call. The CDR3 has 14 amino acids. Trimming removed 3 bases at V and 7 bases at J, with 18 bases between. CDR1 is DFQATT and CDR2 is SNEGSKA in the germline V gene (reference sequence). The CDR3 reads CSARSGNSYNEAFF. Written as DNA, the CDR3 is TGCAGTGCTAGGAGCGGGAACTCCTACAATGAAGCTTTCTTT.

This clonotype was seen at least ten times. This chain joins TRBV7-2 and TRBJ2-5; perhaps TRBD1 as D (6 bases). V was pared by 4 bases and J by 5 bases, with 11 bases between. The CDR3 consists of 13 residues. Per germline, CDR1 SGHTA and CDR2 FQGNSA. The CDR3 protein is CASSWGRGETQYF. Written as DNA, the CDR3 is TGTGCCAGCAGCTGGGGGCGCGGGGAGACCCAGTACTTC.

This chain links TRBV7-3 with TRBJ2-1; D tentatively fits TRBD1 or TRBD2 (5 bases each). Germline values: CDR1 SGHTA, CDR2 FQGTGA. V was pared by 5 bases and J by 9 bases, with 23 bases between. The CDR3 covers 16 residues. DNA for the CDR3: TGTGCCAGCAGCCAACTTGGGACCGGGGAGAGCAGTGAGCAGTTCTTC. It codes for CASSQLGTGESSEQFF. The complete variable domain, with remaining parts taken from reference TRBV7-3 and TRBJ2-1, reads GAGVSQTPSNKVTEKGKYVELRCDPISGHTALYWYRQSLGQGPEFLIYFQGTGAADDSGLPNDRFFAVRPEGSVSTLKIQRTERGDSAVYLCASSQLGTGESSEQFFGPGTRLTVL.

The genes are TRBV12-3 or TRBV12-4 and TRBJ1-2; 7 bases line up with TRBD1. Trimming removed 6 bases from V and 0 bases from J; junction bases left unmatched: 7. The CDR3 loop spans 15 amino acids. Written as DNA, the CDR3 is TGTGCCAGCAGACCCGGGACAGCCTCTAACTATGGCTACACCTTC. Its translation is CASRPGTASNYGYTF.

This clonotype occurred many times. The V call is TRBV11-2, the J call TRBJ2-7, with 12 bases aligning to TRBD1. The CDR3 has 16 residues. The V gene's germline CDR1 is SGHAT and CDR2 FQNNGV. Trimming removed 5 bases from V and 3 bases from J; junction bases left unmatched: 8. CDR3: CASSPGTGGKYYEQYF. CDR3 nucleotide sequence: TGTGCCAGCAGCCCAGGGACAGGGGGCAAGTACTACGAGCAGTACTTC.

This clonotype has more than one count but fewer than ten. The CDR3: CASSFRVNTEAFF. CDR3 bases: TGTGCCAGCAGTTTTAGGGTGAACACTGAAGCTTTCTTT. The chain has TRBV12-3 or TRBV12-4 and TRBJ1-1; D gene uncertain. V shed 3 bases and J shed 0 bases, with 5 bases lying between them. The CDR3 has 13 residues.

The rearrangement uses TRBV7-6 and TRBJ2-3; D is undetermined. V was trimmed by 7 bases and J by 11 bases, leaving 19 bases between them. Germline V gene lookup returns CDR1 SGHVS and CDR2 FNYEAQ. The CDR3 has 13 residues. Written as DNA, the CDR3 is TGTGCCAGCACCGGGTATCCCCCTAATGAGCAGTATTTT. This gives the protein CASTGYPPNEQYF.

Many counts were recorded for this clonotype. This chain joins TRBV19 and TRBJ1-4, with D uncertain. CDR1 is LNHDA, CDR2 SQIVND, per germline (reference sequence). The CDR3 sequence is 15 residues long. V lost 4 bases and J lost 3, with 12 bases in between. CDR3 sequence reads: CASSRKPDPNEKLFF. In nucleotides, the CDR3 is TGTGCCAGTAGTAGGAAACCGGACCCTAATGAAAAACTGTTTTTT.

The J gene is TRBJ1-5, the V gene TRBV20-1, with 9 bases identical to TRBD1. From germline, CDR1 is DFQATT and CDR2 SNEGSKA (reference sequence). V shed 4 bases, J shed 11 bases, and the junction held 9 bases outside the gene matches. The CDR3 length is 13 residues. CDR3 sequence: CSAIQGAQETQHF. Here the CDR3 DNA reads TGCAGTGCTATACAGGGGGCCCAAGAGACCCAGCATTTT.

V usage is TRBV5-4 and J usage is TRBJ1-2; D call uncertain. Trimming left V 1 base short and J 4 bases short, with 8 bases between. The germline V gene has CDR1 SGHNT and CDR2 YYREEE (reference sequence). This CDR3 comprises 13 residues. The CDR3 region has the DNA TGTGCCAGCAGCTTGTATTCCCTCTATGGCTACACCTTC. Protein product: CASSLYSLYGYTF.

DNA for the CDR3: TGCAGTGCCGGGAGGGGGACAGGGAATAATGAGCAGTTCTTC. This gives the protein CSAGRGTGNNEQFF. The chain uses TRBV20-1 and TRBJ2-1, with a weak D call TRBD1 (9 bases). The germline gives CDR1 DFQATT, CDR2 SNEGSKA (reference sequence). With 6 bases removed from V and 7 bases from J, the gap between germline ends came to 19 bases. CDR3 length equals 14 residues.

This CDR3 reads CSAGTGVTQPQHF. The CDR3 nucleotides are TGCAGTGCCGGGACAGGGGTCACTCAGCCCCAGCATTTT. The chain recombines TRBV20-1 with TRBJ1-5, with 10 nucleotides matching TRBD1. V was clipped by 6 bases and J by 6 bases; unmatched bases: 5. The CDR3 runs to 13 residues. Germline V gene data show CDR1 as DFQATT and CDR2 as SNEGSKA (reference sequence).

The genes are TRBV2 and TRBJ2-7, with 11 bases matching TRBD2. With V trimmed by 5 bases and J by 3 bases, 9 bases remained unmatched. This CDR3 is built from 16 residues. Looked up from germline, CDR1 is SNHLY and CDR2 is FYNNEI. CDR3 in amino acids: CASSRYTTSGDYEQYV. The DNA of the CDR3 is TGTGCCAGCAGTCGGTATACGACTAGCGGGGACTACGAGCAGTACGTC.

On this clonotype: A junction boundary mismatches the germline segment, possibly from a read error. V gene TRBV25-1 combines with J gene TRBJ2-1, with TRBD1 identical over 10 bases. The germline CDR1 and CDR2 sequences are MGHDK and SYGVNS. The CDR3 is 14 amino acids. Here the CDR3 DNA reads TGTGCCAGCACGCCGGGACAGGGGTTCTACGAGCACTTCTTC. Protein product: CASTPGQGFYEHFF.

This clonotype was picked up many times. This chain links TRBV12-3 or TRBV12-4 with TRBJ1-2; D possibly corresponds to TRBD1 (6 bases). Trimming removed 10 bases from V and 2 bases from J, with 20 bases in between. CDR3 length: 15 amino acids. CDR3 residues: CATDSSRRGNYGYTF. The CDR3 DNA reads as TGTGCCACCGACTCCAGTCGCAGGGGAAACTATGGCTACACCTTC.

This clonotype was seen ten or more times. The rearrangement joins TRBV12-3 or TRBV12-4 to TRBJ1-1; a possible D gene is TRBD1 (6 bases). The CDR3 is 16 residues long. Trimming took off 3 bases at V and 5 bases at J, with 19 bases between the two ends. In DNA form, the CDR3 reads TGTGCCAGCAGTTTTAAACAGGGTGTAATAGGTACTGAAGCTTTCTTT. Its translation is CASSFKQGVIGTEAFF.